The 7 T cell receptor beta chains given below trace back to one sample, sequenced in a study of CD8 T cells in Susac syndrome. It was with random hexamers that 0.5 to 1 ug RNA was reverse transcribed. TCRdb reprocessed the immunoSEQ multiplex PCR reads via MiXCR and lists one record per CDR3 protein. Among hundreds of thousands of distinct CDR3 sequences listed, about 85% were seen once. The sequenced sample was CD8+ T cells from PBMCs. These receptors were collected from a human donor with multiple sclerosis.

The gene calls are TRBV12-3 or TRBV12-4 and TRBJ2-7; possibly TRBD2 for D (5 bases). V was trimmed by 7 bases and J by 4 bases, leaving 20 bases between them. The CDR3 sequence is 15 residues long. CDR3 sequence: CASTNMREYPYEQYF. The CDR3 region has the DNA TGTGCCAGCACTAACATGAGGGAGTACCCTTACGAGCAGTACTTC.

The chain recombines TRBV12-3 or TRBV12-4 with TRBJ1-1, with TRBD1 matching over 8 bases. V gave up 7 bases and J gave up 4 bases; unmatched junction bases: 11. The CDR3 is 15 amino acids. Written as DNA, the CDR3 is TGTGCCAGCACCGCCCCCCTTACAGGGGGCACTGAAGCTTTCTTT. Residues: CASTAPLTGGTEAFF.

The gene calls are TRBV6-1 and TRBJ2-5; maybe TRBD2 (5 bases). This CDR3 spans 16 amino acids. V was shortened by 3 bases and J by 0 bases, with 14 bases between the two germline ends. CDR1 is MNHNS and CDR2 is SASEGT in the germline V gene. The CDR3 sequence is CASSELSGYNQETQYF. The CDR3 DNA reads as TGTGCCAGCAGTGAGCTTTCGGGGTACAACCAAGAGACCCAGTACTTC.

The chain uses TRBV9 and TRBJ2-6, with D unresolved. V was cut by 3 bases and J by 0 bases, with 1 base left in between. The germline CDR1 and CDR2 sequences are SGDLS and YYNGEE. The CDR3 extends over 13 amino acids. CDR3 residues: CASSGSGANVLTF. The CDR3 nucleotides are TGTGCCAGCAGCGGCTCTGGGGCCAACGTCCTGACTTTC.

This chain links TRBV7-9 with TRBJ1-1; 10 bases line up with TRBD1. The CDR3 length is 14 residues. Germline loops: CDR1 SEHNR, CDR2 FQNEAQ (reference sequence). Trimming removed 8 bases from V and 8 bases from J; junction bases left unmatched: 11. CDR3 residues: CASELTGQGGEAFF. For the CDR3, the DNA is TGTGCCAGCGAACTCACCGGACAGGGGGGGGAAGCTTTCTTT.

In this sample, this clonotype turned up a few times. V and J are TRBV27 and TRBJ1-5; D unresolved. The CDR3 contains 14 residues. Trimming removed 1 base from V and 1 base from J, with 5 bases in between. Germline V CDR1 and CDR2: MNHEY, SMNVEV (reference sequence). The CDR3 spells CASSLLGSNQPQHF. CDR3 nucleotide sequence: TGTGCCAGCAGTTTATTGGGGAGCAATCAGCCCCAGCATTTT.

The chain combines TRBV7-8 with TRBJ2-5, with 9 bases identical to TRBD2. The CDR3 is 16 residues long. Germline CDR1 and CDR2: SGHVS and FQNEAQ. The J segment lost 5 bases and the V segment lost 2 bases, leaving 9 bases of the junction unmatched. CDR3 nucleotides: TGTGCCAGCAGCTTATTGATTGCTGCGGGAGGGGAGACCCAGTACTTC. Translated, it gives CASSLLIAAGGETQYF. Filled out from reference TRBV7-8 and TRBJ2-5, the complete variable domain reads GAGVSQSPRYKVAKRGQDVALRCDPISGHVSLFWYQQALGQGPEFLTYFQNEAQLDKSGLPSDRFFAERPEGSVSTLKIQRTQQEDSAVYLCASSLLIAAGGETQYFGPGTRLLVL.